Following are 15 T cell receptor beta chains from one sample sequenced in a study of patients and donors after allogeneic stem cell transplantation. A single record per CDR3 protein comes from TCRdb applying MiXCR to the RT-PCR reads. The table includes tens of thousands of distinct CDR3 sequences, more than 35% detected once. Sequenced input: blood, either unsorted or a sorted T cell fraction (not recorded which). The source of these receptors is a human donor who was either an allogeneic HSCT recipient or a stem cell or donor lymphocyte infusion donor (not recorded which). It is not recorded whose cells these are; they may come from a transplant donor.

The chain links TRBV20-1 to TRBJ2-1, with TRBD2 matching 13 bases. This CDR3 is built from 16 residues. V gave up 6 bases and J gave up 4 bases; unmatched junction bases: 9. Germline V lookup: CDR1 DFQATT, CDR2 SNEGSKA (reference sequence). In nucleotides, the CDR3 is TGCAGTGCGCAGAACACACTAGCGGGAGGGTACAATGAGCAGTTCTTC. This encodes CSAQNTLAGGYNEQFF.

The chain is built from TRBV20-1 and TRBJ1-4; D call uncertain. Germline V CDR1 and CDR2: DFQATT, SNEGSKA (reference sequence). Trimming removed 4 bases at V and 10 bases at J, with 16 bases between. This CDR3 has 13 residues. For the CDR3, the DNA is TGCAGTGCTACCGGGCGCCTATGGGGAAAACTGTTTTTT. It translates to CSATGRLWGKLFF.

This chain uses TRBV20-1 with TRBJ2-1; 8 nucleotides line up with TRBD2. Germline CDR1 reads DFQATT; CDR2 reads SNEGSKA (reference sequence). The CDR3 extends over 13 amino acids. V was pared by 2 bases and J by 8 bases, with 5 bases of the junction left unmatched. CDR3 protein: CSARRGGEDEQFF. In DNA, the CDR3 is TGCAGTGCTAGACGGGGGGGCGAGGATGAGCAGTTCTTC.

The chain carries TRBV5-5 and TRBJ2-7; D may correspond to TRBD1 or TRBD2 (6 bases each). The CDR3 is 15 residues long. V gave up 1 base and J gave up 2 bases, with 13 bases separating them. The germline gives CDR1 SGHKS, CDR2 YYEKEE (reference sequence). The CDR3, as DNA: TGTGCCAGCAGCTTGAGGTGGGGGGCTACCTACGAGCAGTACGTC. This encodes CASSLRWGATYEQYV.

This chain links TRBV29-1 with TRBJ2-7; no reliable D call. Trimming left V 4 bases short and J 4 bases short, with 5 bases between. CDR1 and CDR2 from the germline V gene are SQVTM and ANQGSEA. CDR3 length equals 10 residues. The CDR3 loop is CSVGFYEQYF. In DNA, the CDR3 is TGCAGCGTTGGCTTTTACGAGCAGTACTTC.

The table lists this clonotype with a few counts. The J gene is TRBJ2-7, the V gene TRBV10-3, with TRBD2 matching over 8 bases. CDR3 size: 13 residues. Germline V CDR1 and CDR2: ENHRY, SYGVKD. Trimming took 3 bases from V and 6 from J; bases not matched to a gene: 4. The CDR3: CAISDQRELEQYF. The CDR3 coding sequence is TGTGCCATCAGTGACCAGCGGGAGCTCGAGCAGTACTTC.

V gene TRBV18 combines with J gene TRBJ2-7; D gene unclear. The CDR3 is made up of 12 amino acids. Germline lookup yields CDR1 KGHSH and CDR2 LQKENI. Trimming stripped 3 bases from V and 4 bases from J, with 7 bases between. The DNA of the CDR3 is TGTGCCAGCTCACCGAGAGGTTACGAGCAGTACTTC. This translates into CASSPRGYEQYF.

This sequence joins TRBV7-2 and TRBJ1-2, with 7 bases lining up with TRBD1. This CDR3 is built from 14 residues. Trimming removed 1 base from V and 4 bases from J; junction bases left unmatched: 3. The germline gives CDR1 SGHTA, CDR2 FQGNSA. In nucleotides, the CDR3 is TGTGCCAGCAGCTTAGGGGGGACAGCCTATGGCTACACCTTC. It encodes CASSLGGTAYGYTF.

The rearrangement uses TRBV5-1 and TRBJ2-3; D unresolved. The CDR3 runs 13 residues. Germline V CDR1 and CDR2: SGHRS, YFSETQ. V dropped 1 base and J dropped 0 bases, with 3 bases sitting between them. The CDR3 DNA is TGCGCCAGCAGCTTGCCTAGCACAGATACGCAGTATTTT. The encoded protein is CASSLPSTDTQYF.

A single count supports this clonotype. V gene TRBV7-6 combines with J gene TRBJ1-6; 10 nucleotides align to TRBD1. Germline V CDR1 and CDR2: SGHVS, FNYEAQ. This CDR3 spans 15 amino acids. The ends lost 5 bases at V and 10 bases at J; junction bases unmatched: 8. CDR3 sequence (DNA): TGTGCCAGCAGCAAAGACAGGGGGCTAAGGTCACCCCTCCACTTT. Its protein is CASSKDRGLRSPLHF.

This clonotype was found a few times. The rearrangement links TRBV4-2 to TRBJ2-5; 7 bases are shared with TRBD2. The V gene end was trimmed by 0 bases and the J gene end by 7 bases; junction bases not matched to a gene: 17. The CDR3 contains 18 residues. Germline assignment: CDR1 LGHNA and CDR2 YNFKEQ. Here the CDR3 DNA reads TGTGCCAGCAGCCAAGAAGACCGTCGACTAGCCCGCTTTGGGACCCAGTACTTC. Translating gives CASSQEDRRLARFGTQYF.

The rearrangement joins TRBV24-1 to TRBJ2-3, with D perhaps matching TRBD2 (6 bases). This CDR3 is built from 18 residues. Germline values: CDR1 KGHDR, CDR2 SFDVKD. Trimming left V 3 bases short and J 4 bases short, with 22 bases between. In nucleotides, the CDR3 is TGTGCCACCAGTGATCCTCAAGGAGGGCAGGGAAGGCCAGATACGCAGTATTTT. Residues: CATSDPQGGQGRPDTQYF.

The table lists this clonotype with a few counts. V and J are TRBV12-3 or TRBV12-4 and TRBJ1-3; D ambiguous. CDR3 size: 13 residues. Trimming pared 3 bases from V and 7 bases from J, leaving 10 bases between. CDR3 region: CASSFGHPNTIYF. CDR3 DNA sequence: TGTGCCAGCAGTTTTGGTCATCCGAACACCATATATTTT.

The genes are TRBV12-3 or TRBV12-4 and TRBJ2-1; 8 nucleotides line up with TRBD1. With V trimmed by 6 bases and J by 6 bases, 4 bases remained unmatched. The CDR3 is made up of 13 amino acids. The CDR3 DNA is TGTGCCAGCAGCCCTACAGGGGGCAATGAGCAGTTCTTC. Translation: CASSPTGGNEQFF.

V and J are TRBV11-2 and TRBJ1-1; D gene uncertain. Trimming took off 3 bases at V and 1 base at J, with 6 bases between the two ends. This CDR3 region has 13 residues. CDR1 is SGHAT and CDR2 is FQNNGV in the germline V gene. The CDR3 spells CASSFTQNTEAFF. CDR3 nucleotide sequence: TGTGCCAGCAGCTTTACACAGAACACTGAAGCTTTCTTT.